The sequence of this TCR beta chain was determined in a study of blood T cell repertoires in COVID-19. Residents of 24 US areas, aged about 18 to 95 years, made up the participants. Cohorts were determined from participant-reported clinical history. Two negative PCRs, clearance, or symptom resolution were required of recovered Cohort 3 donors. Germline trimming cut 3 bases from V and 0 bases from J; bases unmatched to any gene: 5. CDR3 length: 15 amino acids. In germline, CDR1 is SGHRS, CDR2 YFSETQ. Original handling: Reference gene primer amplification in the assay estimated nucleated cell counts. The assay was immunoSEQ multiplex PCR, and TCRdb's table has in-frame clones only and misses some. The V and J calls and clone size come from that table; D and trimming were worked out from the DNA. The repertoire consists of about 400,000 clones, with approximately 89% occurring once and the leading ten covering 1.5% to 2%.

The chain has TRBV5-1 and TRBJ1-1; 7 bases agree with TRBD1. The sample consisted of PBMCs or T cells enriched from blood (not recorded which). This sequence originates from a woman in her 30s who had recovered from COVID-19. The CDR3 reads CASSSKTGMNTEAFF. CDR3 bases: TGCGCCAGCAGCTCCAAGACAGGGATGAACACTGAAGCTTTCTTT.